This TCR beta chain was found in a study of blood T cell repertoires in COVID-19. Original methodology: The assay estimated nucleated cells by amplifying reference gene primers. Libraries were prepared by immunoSEQ multiplex PCR; TCRdb keeps only in-frame clonotypes and omits some of them. V and J calls and clone size are those listed in that table; D and trimming were worked out from the DNA. Among around 470,000 clones listed, roughly 87% were seen once. V gave up 10 bases and J gave up 3 bases; unmatched junction bases: 10. The CDR3 spans 14 residues. Germline loops: CDR1 MNHEY, CDR2 SVGAGI. This receptor was obtained from a man between 18 and 35 years old with COVID-19, enrolled during active disease. V gene TRBV6-5 combines with J gene TRBJ1-2, with 8 bases fitting TRBD1. Material for sequencing was peripheral blood. As DNA, the CDR3 is TGTGCCACAAGAGTTCCGGGACAGGACTATGGCTACACCTTC. It is translated as CATRVPGQDYGYTF.